The clone carrying this TCR beta chain showed up just once. The identical CDR3 is also encoded by other nucleotide sequences in the sample. In germline, CDR1 is SGHAT, CDR2 FQNNGV. The V end was cut by 1 base, the J end by 8 bases, with 3 bases between. The CDR3 covers 11 residues. This specimen comes from a study of shared clonotypes between healthy human individuals. Turning to the study itself: The composition of the donors was two women and a few men aged 18 to 49.

Division of CD4+ cells produced a CD45RA+ naive subset and a CD45RA-negative memory subset. Genomic DNA per cell subset filled all wells of several immunoSEQ plates. The assay was immunoSEQ multiplex PCR, and TCRdb's table has in-frame clones only and misses some. The sample consists of 2 million to 2.5 million clones, roughly 90% of them appearing once. The rearrangement uses TRBV11-2 and TRBJ2-1; no reliable D call. Sequencing was done on a sample of naive CD4+ T cells from PBMCs. The subset here: CD45RA+ positively selected. The sequence was obtained from a man aged 18 to 29 in good health. Some clones in this sample may be carry-over from other donors' samples. This CDR3 reads CASSLAYEQFF. The CDR3 DNA is TGTGCCAGCAGCTTAGCGTATGAGCAGTTCTTC.